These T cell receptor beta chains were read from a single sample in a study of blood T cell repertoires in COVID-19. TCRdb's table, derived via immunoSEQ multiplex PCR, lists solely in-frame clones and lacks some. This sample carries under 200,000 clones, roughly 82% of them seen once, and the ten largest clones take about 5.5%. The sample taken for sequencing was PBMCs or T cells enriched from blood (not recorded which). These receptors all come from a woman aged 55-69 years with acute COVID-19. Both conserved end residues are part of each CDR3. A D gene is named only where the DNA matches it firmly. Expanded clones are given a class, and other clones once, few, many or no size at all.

CDR3aa: CASSLDPSSYNEQFF
CDR3nt: TGTGCCAGCAGCTTAGATCCTAGCTCCTACAATGAGCAGTTCTTC
d_gene: .
v_gene: TRBV7-2
j_gene: TRBJ2-1
abundance: .

CDR3aa: CASSPVQGNTGELFF
CDR3nt: TGTGCCAGCTCACCAGTCCAGGGGAACACCGGGGAGCTGTTTTTT
d_gene: .
v_gene: TRBV18
j_gene: TRBJ2-2
abundance: .

CDR3aa: CAITRQRTYGYTF
CDR3nt: TGTGCCATCACGAGGCAGAGAACTTATGGCTACACCTTC
d_gene: .
v_gene: TRBV10-3
j_gene: TRBJ1-2
abundance: .

CDR3aa: CASSFGTSGRRVGNEQFF
CDR3nt: TGTGCCAGCAGCTTTGGGACTAGCGGGAGAAGGGTTGGCAATGAGCAGTTCTTC
d_gene: TRBD2
v_gene: TRBV7-2
j_gene: TRBJ2-1
abundance: .

CDR3aa: CASNRGVANYGYTF
CDR3nt: TGTGCCAGCAACCGGGGGGTGGCGAACTATGGCTACACCTTC
d_gene: .
v_gene: TRBV7-9
j_gene: TRBJ1-2
abundance: .

CDR3aa: CASSFMGALGTDTQYF
CDR3nt: TGTGCCAGCAGTTTTATGGGGGCCCTAGGCACAGATACGCAGTATTTT
d_gene: .
v_gene: TRBV27
j_gene: TRBJ2-3
abundance: .

CDR3aa: CASSQATGGRDGYTF
CDR3nt: TGCGCCAGCAGCCAGGCAACAGGGGGCCGGGATGGCTACACCTTC
d_gene: TRBD1
v_gene: TRBV4-3
j_gene: TRBJ1-2
abundance: .

CDR3aa: CASSLSGGFGQPQHF
CDR3nt: TGTGCCAGCAGCTTAAGCGGGGGCTTCGGTCAGCCCCAGCATTTT
d_gene: .
v_gene: TRBV7-9
j_gene: TRBJ1-5
abundance: few

CDR3aa: CASRRLAGVGDTGELFF
CDR3nt: TGTGCCAGTCGGAGACTAGCGGGAGTTGGGGACACCGGGGAGCTGTTTTTT
d_gene: TRBD2
v_gene: TRBV19
j_gene: TRBJ2-2
abundance: .

CDR3aa: CASSLEASGSSTDTQYF
CDR3nt: TGTGCCAGCAGCTTAGAGGCTAGCGGCTCTAGCACAGATACGCAGTATTTT
d_gene: TRBD2
v_gene: TRBV7-2
j_gene: TRBJ2-3
abundance: once

CDR3aa: CSVPGGRSYGYTF
CDR3nt: TGCAGCGTTCCGGGGGGAAGGAGCTATGGCTACACCTTC
d_gene: .
v_gene: TRBV29-1
j_gene: TRBJ1-2
abundance: .

CDR3aa: CASSETGGSYEQYF
CDR3nt: TGTGCCAGCAGTGAAACTGGTGGCTCCTACGAGCAGTACTTC
d_gene: .
v_gene: TRBV6-4
j_gene: TRBJ2-7
abundance: .

CDR3aa: CASGLRGLASDTQYF
CDR3nt: TGTGCTAGTGGTTTAAGGGGACTAGCCTCAGATACGCAGTATTTT
d_gene: TRBD2
v_gene: TRBV12-5
j_gene: TRBJ2-3
abundance: once

CDR3aa: CASSSDSLNEKLFF
CDR3nt: TGCGCCAGCAGCTCGGACAGTCTAAATGAAAAACTGTTTTTT
d_gene: .
v_gene: TRBV5-1
j_gene: TRBJ1-4
abundance: .

CDR3aa: CASSSNSGSGSVEQFF
CDR3nt: TGCGCCAGCAGCTCTAACAGCGGGAGTGGCTCGGTTGAGCAGTTCTTC
d_gene: TRBD2
v_gene: TRBV5-1
j_gene: TRBJ2-1
abundance: .

CDR3aa: CASSLLQMNTEAFF
CDR3nt: TGTGCCAGCAGTTTGCTACAGATGAACACTGAAGCTTTCTTT
d_gene: .
v_gene: TRBV6-5
j_gene: TRBJ1-1
abundance: .

CDR3aa: CASSLQTGANTEAFF
CDR3nt: TGTGCCAGCAGCTTACAGACAGGGGCGAACACTGAAGCTTTCTTT
d_gene: TRBD1
v_gene: TRBV7-2
j_gene: TRBJ1-1
abundance: .

CDR3aa: CASSLLSQDQRAFF
CDR3nt: TGTGCCAGCAGTTTGTTAAGTCAAGACCAGAGGGCTTTCTTT
d_gene: .
v_gene: TRBV28
j_gene: TRBJ1-1
abundance: .

CDR3aa: CASSSQGRNTEAFF
CDR3nt: TGCGCCAGCAGCTCACAGGGGCGGAACACTGAAGCTTTCTTT
d_gene: TRBD1
v_gene: TRBV5-1
j_gene: TRBJ1-1
abundance: .

CDR3aa: CASSPSGVGTDTQYF
CDR3nt: TGTGCCAGCAGCCCGTCGGGAGTAGGCACAGATACGCAGTATTTT
d_gene: .
v_gene: TRBV7-2
j_gene: TRBJ2-3
abundance: .

CDR3aa: CASSQRDRPGTGGGYTF
CDR3nt: TGTGCCAGCTCACAACGAGACCGCCCCGGGACAGGGGGCGGCTACACCTTC
d_gene: TRBD1
v_gene: TRBV27
j_gene: TRBJ1-2
abundance: .

CDR3aa: CASRLEGEQFF
CDR3nt: TGCGCCAGCAGACTAGAGGGTGAGCAGTTCTTC
d_gene: .
v_gene: TRBV5-1
j_gene: TRBJ2-1
abundance: .

CDR3aa: CASSPRTTPEAEAFF
CDR3nt: TGCGCCAGCAGCCCACGGACCACCCCGGAGGCTGAAGCTTTCTTT
d_gene: .
v_gene: TRBV5-1
j_gene: TRBJ1-1
abundance: .

CDR3aa: CASSLGQDYEQYF
CDR3nt: TGCGCCAGCAGCCTGGGACAGGACTACGAGCAGTACTTC
d_gene: TRBD1
v_gene: TRBV5-1
j_gene: TRBJ2-7
abundance: .

CDR3aa: CASSFYGLSYNEQFF
CDR3nt: TGTGCCAGCAGCTTTTACGGACTCTCCTACAATGAGCAGTTCTTC
d_gene: .
v_gene: TRBV7-2
j_gene: TRBJ2-1
abundance: .

CDR3aa: CASSDRKNTEAFF
CDR3nt: TGTGCCAGCTCCGACAGGAAGAACACTGAAGCTTTCTTT
d_gene: .
v_gene: TRBV27
j_gene: TRBJ1-1
abundance: .

CDR3aa: CASRIGQGDTGELFF
CDR3nt: TGTGCCAGCAGAATCGGACAGGGAGACACCGGGGAGCTGTTTTTT
d_gene: TRBD1
v_gene: TRBV5-8
j_gene: TRBJ2-2
abundance: .

CDR3aa: CASRRRDSGNTIYF
CDR3nt: TGTGCCAGCAGACGACGGGACTCTGGAAACACCATATATTTT
d_gene: .
v_gene: TRBV6-5
j_gene: TRBJ1-3
abundance: .

CDR3aa: CASSDFLAGGHSRDEQFF
CDR3nt: TGCGCCAGCAGCGATTTTCTAGCGGGAGGGCATTCCCGGGATGAGCAGTTCTTC
d_gene: TRBD2
v_gene: TRBV5-1
j_gene: TRBJ2-1
abundance: .

CDR3aa: CASSQDGLAETQYF
CDR3nt: TGCGCCAGCAGCCAAGATGGACTAGCGGAGACCCAGTACTTC
d_gene: TRBD2
v_gene: TRBV4-1
j_gene: TRBJ2-5
abundance: .

CDR3aa: CASSMTGEKLFF
CDR3nt: TGTGCCAGTAGCATGACAGGGGAAAAACTGTTTTTT
d_gene: TRBD1
v_gene: TRBV19
j_gene: TRBJ1-4
abundance: once

CDR3aa: CASSESFRNTIYF
CDR3nt: TGCGCCAGCAGCGAGAGCTTCAGAAACACCATATATTTT
d_gene: .
v_gene: TRBV5-1
j_gene: TRBJ1-3
abundance: .

CDR3aa: CASSKEPRSDQPQHF
CDR3nt: TGTGCCAGCAGCAAAGAGCCTCGGAGCGATCAGCCCCAGCATTTT
d_gene: .
v_gene: TRBV21-1
j_gene: TRBJ1-5
abundance: once

CDR3aa: CASRISELPNTEAFF
CDR3nt: TGTGCCAGCAGAATATCGGAGCTCCCGAACACTGAAGCTTTCTTT
d_gene: .
v_gene: TRBV28
j_gene: TRBJ1-1
abundance: .

CDR3aa: CASSLAPLAGRLDEQFF
CDR3nt: TGCGCCAGCAGCTTGGCCCCCCTAGCTGGACGGTTGGATGAGCAGTTCTTC
d_gene: .
v_gene: TRBV5-1
j_gene: TRBJ2-1
abundance: .

CDR3aa: CASSQDQGEGKLFF
CDR3nt: TGTGCCAGCAGCCAAGATCAAGGGGAAGGAAAACTGTTTTTT
d_gene: .
v_gene: TRBV4-2
j_gene: TRBJ1-4
abundance: many

CDR3aa: CASSFDSNYGYTF
CDR3nt: TGTGCCAGCAGTTTCGACTCTAACTATGGCTACACCTTC
d_gene: .
v_gene: TRBV12-3/TRBV12-4
j_gene: TRBJ1-2
abundance: .

CDR3aa: CASSDIGTGGLAQFF
CDR3nt: TGTGCCAGCAGTGATATAGGGACAGGGGGTCTTGCGCAGTTCTTC
d_gene: TRBD1
v_gene: TRBV25-1
j_gene: TRBJ2-1
abundance: .

CDR3aa: CASIGAGYQAFF
CDR3nt: TGTGCCAGCATAGGGGCAGGTTATCAAGCTTTCTTT
d_gene: .
v_gene: TRBV5-6
j_gene: TRBJ1-1
abundance: .

CDR3aa: CASSSGTGRNQPQHF
CDR3nt: TGTGCCAGCAGCTCTGGGACAGGACGCAATCAGCCCCAGCATTTT
d_gene: TRBD1
v_gene: TRBV9
j_gene: TRBJ1-5
abundance: .

CDR3aa: CASSLPGQGLYNEQFF
CDR3nt: TGTGCCAGCAGTTTACCGGGACAGGGTCTTTACAATGAGCAGTTCTTC
d_gene: TRBD1
v_gene: TRBV28
j_gene: TRBJ2-1
abundance: .

CDR3aa: CASSTDRRTNEKLFF
CDR3nt: TGTGCCAGCTCAACCGACAGGAGAACTAATGAAAAACTGTTTTTT
d_gene: .
v_gene: TRBV18
j_gene: TRBJ1-4
abundance: .

CDR3aa: CASSDSLAGGPYEQFF
CDR3nt: TGTGCCAGCAGTGACTCCCTAGCGGGAGGGCCCTATGAGCAGTTCTTC
d_gene: TRBD2
v_gene: TRBV6-4
j_gene: TRBJ2-1
abundance: .

CDR3aa: CASSRGSSSSYNEQFF
CDR3nt: TGCGCCAGCAGCCGCGGGAGCTCAAGCTCCTACAATGAGCAGTTCTTC
d_gene: TRBD2
v_gene: TRBV4-1
j_gene: TRBJ2-1
abundance: .

CDR3aa: CASSFGQGSTDTQYF
CDR3nt: TGTGCCAGCAGCTTCGGACAGGGGAGCACAGATACGCAGTATTTT
d_gene: TRBD1
v_gene: TRBV7-2
j_gene: TRBJ2-3
abundance: once

CDR3aa: CASSSNSGDTQYF
CDR3nt: TGTGCCAGCAGCTCTAATTCGGGAGATACGCAGTATTTT
d_gene: .
v_gene: TRBV7-9
j_gene: TRBJ2-3
abundance: .

CDR3aa: CASSHNGETQYF
CDR3nt: TGTGCCAGCAGCCACAACGGGGAAACGCAGTATTTT
d_gene: .
v_gene: TRBV7-8
j_gene: TRBJ2-3
abundance: many

CDR3aa: CAWKGTGSLGELFF
CDR3nt: TGTGCCTGGAAGGGGACAGGGAGTTTGGGGGAGCTGTTTTTT
d_gene: TRBD1
v_gene: TRBV30
j_gene: TRBJ2-2
abundance: .